The next 20 T cell receptor beta chains were all read from a single sample in a study of T cell changes during pregnancy in multiple sclerosis. The method was immunoSEQ multiplex PCR; TCRdb's version includes in-frame clones alone and lacks a portion of them. The table has about 79,000 clones, 85% to 95% seen once; the top ten hold approximately 0.71%. The sequenced sample was peripheral blood, obtained in the second trimester of pregnancy. These receptors were taken from a female donor in good health, enrolled as a control in a pregnancy study.

The chain uses TRBV30 and TRBJ1-1; 7 nucleotides agree with TRBD1. Germline V lookup: CDR1 GTSNPN, CDR2 SVGIG (reference sequence). The CDR3 sequence is 16 residues long. After removal of 3 bases from V and 1 base from J, the junction contained 11 bases not matched to a gene. The CDR3 coding sequence is TGTGCCTGGAGGAAAGGCGGCGCAGGGGGGAACACTGAAGCTTTCTTT. Amino acid sequence: CAWRKGGAGGNTEAFF.

This chain connects TRBV7-6 to TRBJ2-7, with 9 bases identical to TRBD1. Unmatched junction bases numbered 3, after V lost 1 base and J lost 2 bases. CDR3 length: 15 residues. Germline CDR1 reads SGHVS; CDR2 reads FNYEAQ. DNA of the CDR3: TGTGCCAGCAGCTTAGATGACAGGGGGACCTACGAGCAGTACTTC. This sequence encodes CASSLDDRGTYEQYF.

This sequence joins TRBV27 and TRBJ1-6, with 8 positions matching TRBD1. The germline V gene has CDR1 MNHEY and CDR2 SMNVEV (reference sequence). V gave up 5 bases and J gave up 7 bases; unmatched junction bases: 10. This CDR3 is built from 16 residues. CDR3 in amino acids: CASSRSSGTGNSPLHF. In DNA, the CDR3 is TGTGCCAGCAGTCGCTCCTCCGGGACAGGAAATTCACCCCTCCACTTT.

This rearrangement joins TRBV5-4 to TRBJ2-7, with D tentatively TRBD1 (6 bases). V shed 4 bases and J shed 3 bases, with 14 bases lying between them. The V gene's germline CDR1 is SGHNT and CDR2 YYREEE (reference sequence). The CDR3 consists of 14 residues. CDR3: CASSPKDSIYEQYF. The CDR3 region has the DNA TGTGCCAGCAGCCCGAAGGACAGTATCTACGAGCAGTACTTC.

The genes are TRBV7-8 and TRBJ2-7, with 9 bases identical to TRBD1. V was clipped by 5 bases and J by 1 base; unmatched bases: 6. The CDR3 contains 15 residues. Germline values: CDR1 SGHVS, CDR2 FQNEAQ. The CDR3 DNA reads as TGTGCCAGCAGCCATGAGACAGGGGGATCCTACGAGCAGTACTTC. Its translation: CASSHETGGSYEQYF.

As DNA, the CDR3 is TGTGCCATCAGTGAAGACACCGTGAACACTGAAGCTTTCTTT. Encoded protein: CAISEDTVNTEAFF. The chain joins TRBV10-3 to TRBJ1-1; D uncertain. Trimming cost V 3 bases and J 0 bases, with 8 bases left between them. The CDR3 totals 14 residues. CDR1 ENHRY and CDR2 SYGVKD come from the germline V gene.

This sequence joins TRBV7-9 and TRBJ2-4; 10 nucleotides align to TRBD1. J was trimmed by 7 bases and V by 0 bases; bases with no gene match: 6. Germline V gene lookup returns CDR1 SEHNR and CDR2 FQNEAQ (reference sequence). The CDR3 consists of 16 residues. CDR3 DNA sequence: TGTGCCAGCAGCTTAGCGGTGACAGGGGGCTGGAACATTCAGTACTTC. This gives the protein CASSLAVTGGWNIQYF.

The genes are TRBV9 and TRBJ2-3; possibly TRBD2 for D (5 bases). V gave up 4 bases and J gave up 1 base, with 19 bases separating them. Germline lookup yields CDR1 SGDLS and CDR2 YYNGEE. The CDR3 contains 17 residues. The CDR3 sequence: CASSPRTLSRGTDTQYF. CDR3 in DNA: TGTGCCAGCAGCCCTCGGACTCTAAGCCGGGGCACAGATACGCAGTATTTT. The whole variable domain, remainder taken from reference TRBV9 and TRBJ2-3, is DSGVTQTPKHLITATGQRVTLRCSPRSGDLSVYWYQQSLDQGLQFLIQYYNGEERAKGNILERFSAQQFPDLHSELNLSSLELGDSALYFCASSPRTLSRGTDTQYFGPGTRLTVL.

J is TRBJ1-4 and V is TRBV25-1; D perhaps matches TRBD1 (5 bases). Germline lookup yields CDR1 MGHDK and CDR2 SYGVNS. The CDR3 is 14 residues long. V shed 6 bases and J shed 2 bases, with 10 bases lying between them. The CDR3 DNA follows: TGTGCCAGCAGGACAGTGGGTACTAATGAAAAACTGTTTTTT. As protein: CASRTVGTNEKLFF.

This sequence joins TRBV6-4 and TRBJ2-6; D is possibly TRBD1 (6 bases). This CDR3 is 16 amino acids long. Per the germline V gene, CDR1 is MRHNA and CDR2 is SNTAGT. The V gene lost 2 bases and the J gene lost 0 bases, with 8 bases spanning the gap. The CDR3 region has the DNA TGTGCCAGCAGTGACGGACAGAGCTCTGGGGCCAACGTCCTGACTTTC. It translates to CASSDGQSSGANVLTF.

The rearrangement joins TRBV7-3 to TRBJ2-5, with 9 bases fitting TRBD1. The trim removed 2 bases at V and 5 bases at J, leaving 6 bases unmatched. Per germline, CDR1 SGHTA and CDR2 FQGTGA. The CDR3 totals 15 residues. The CDR3 DNA reads as TGTGCCAGCAGCTTATCGGGACAGGGCTCTGAGACCCAGTACTTC. This codes for CASSLSGQGSETQYF.

This clone was picked up a small number of times. The chain has TRBV27 and TRBJ1-6; 10 bases agree with TRBD1. The CDR3 has 16 amino acids. Germline CDR1 reads MNHEY; CDR2 reads SMNVEV (reference sequence). V shed 1 base, J shed 8 bases, and the junction held 5 bases outside the gene matches. CDR3 coding DNA: TGTGCCAGCAGTTTATTGCCCGGGACAGGGGATTCACCCCTCCACTTT. This encodes CASSLLPGTGDSPLHF.

The chain has TRBV5-4 and TRBJ2-1, with TRBD2 matching over 16 bases. Germline CDR1 and CDR2: SGHNT and YYREEE (reference sequence). The V gene end was trimmed by 0 bases and the J gene end by 7 bases; junction bases not matched to a gene: 4. The CDR3 has 17 residues. CDR3: CASSLDGTSGGANEQFF. As DNA, the CDR3 is TGTGCCAGCAGCTTGGACGGGACTAGCGGGGGGGCTAATGAGCAGTTCTTC.

Written as DNA, the CDR3 is TGTGCCAGCAGCGTCCGAAGGACAGGGGGAGGCTATGGCTACACCTTC. It encodes CASSVRRTGGGYGYTF. The rearrangement links TRBV7-8 to TRBJ1-2; 10 bases align to TRBD1. J lost 4 bases, V lost 5 bases, and 10 bases had no gene match. CDR3 length: 16 residues. Germline CDR1 SGHVS, CDR2 FQNEAQ.

The gene calls are TRBV4-1 and TRBJ1-1; no clear D gene. Germline assignment: CDR1 MGHRA and CDR2 YSYEKL. With 0 bases removed from V and 0 bases from J, the gap between germline ends came to 11 bases. This CDR3 comprises 16 residues. The CDR3 DNA follows: TGCGCCAGCAGCCAAGAGGATCTCGGGTTGAACACTGAAGCTTTCTTT. Protein: CASSQEDLGLNTEAFF.

This rearrangement joins TRBV7-3 to TRBJ2-1, with 11 positions matching TRBD1. The CDR3 is made up of 17 amino acids. The V gene's germline CDR1 is SGHTA and CDR2 FQGTGA. Germline trimming cut 0 bases from V and 7 bases from J; bases unmatched to any gene: 8. The CDR3 region is CASSLTRTGGAENEQFF. CDR3 coding DNA: TGTGCCAGCAGCTTAACCCGGACAGGGGGCGCCGAGAATGAGCAGTTCTTC. The entire variable domain, with the rest obtained from reference TRBV7-3 and TRBJ2-1, is as follows: GAGVSQTPSNKVTEKGKYVELRCDPISGHTALYWYRQSLGQGPEFLIYFQGTGAADDSGLPNDRFFAVRPEGSVSTLKIQRTERGDSAVYLCASSLTRTGGAENEQFFGPGTRLTVL.

This chain joins TRBV2 and TRBJ2-3, with TRBD1 as a possible D gene (8 bases). Trimming removed 8 bases at V and 4 bases at J, with 22 bases between. From germline, CDR1 is SNHLY and CDR2 FYNNEI. The CDR3 contains 16 residues. The CDR3 loop reads CASASSDRGGPDTQYF. The CDR3 nucleotides are TGTGCCAGCGCCTCCTCTGACAGGGGAGGGCCAGATACGCAGTATTTT.

V is TRBV7-7 and J is TRBJ2-5; 13 nucleotides align to TRBD2. Trimming cost V 5 bases and J 4 bases; bases outside gene matches: 13. The germline gives CDR1 SSHAT, CDR2 FNYEAQ (reference sequence). The CDR3 extends over 18 amino acids. The CDR3 DNA reads TGTGCCAGCAGCCAAGGCCTACTAGCGGGGGGGCCTGGAGAGACCCAGTACTTC. Translating it yields CASSQGLLAGGPGETQYF.

This clone was picked up one time. This rearrangement joins TRBV7-2 to TRBJ2-1; perhaps TRBD1 as D (5 bases). V was shortened by 4 bases and J by 2 bases, with 6 bases between the two germline ends. The CDR3 runs 13 residues. The germline gives CDR1 SGHTA, CDR2 FQGNSA. In DNA form, the CDR3 reads TGTGCCAGCAGCTCAGGGACCTACAATGAGCAGTTCTTC. Translated: CASSSGTYNEQFF.

The V call is TRBV7-7, the J call TRBJ2-5, with 12 bases aligning to TRBD2. After removal of 5 bases from V and 4 bases from J, the junction contained 8 bases not matched to a gene. Germline-derived CDR1 and CDR2 are SSHAT and FNYEAQ (reference sequence). The CDR3 has 16 amino acids. The CDR3 DNA reads TGTGCCAGCAGCGGACTAGCGGGGCCAGGGGGAGAGACCCAGTACTTC. It translates to CASSGLAGPGGETQYF.